This TCR beta chain was identified in a study of glioma-infiltrating T cells after dendritic cell vaccination. The germline V gene encodes CDR1 SGDLS and CDR2 YYNGEE. The germline V and J ends were trimmed by 4 bases and 0 bases, with 10 bases remaining between them. The CDR3 has 15 residues. This clone was found once. Its antigen is unknown. All glioblastoma patients lacked an isocitrate dehydrogenase mutation. Findings and limits, study-wide: Estimated pretreatment TIL content predicted outcome after dendritic cell vaccination.

Input was 2 to 2.5 ug genomic DNA, or all available if less. Repertoires were generated with immunoSEQ multiplex PCR, while TCRdb's copy carries only in-frame clones and drops some. The sample shows about 87,000 clones, roughly 89% of them seen only once. The sequence came from a human donor with glioblastoma. The sequenced sample was blood, obtained before dendritic cell vaccination. The V gene is TRBV9, the J gene TRBJ2-2; TRBD1 is a possible D gene (6 bases). The CDR3 DNA sequence: TGTGCCAGCAGCTTCCGGGACACGAACACCGGGGAGCTGTTTTTT. Translation: CASSFRDTNTGELFF.